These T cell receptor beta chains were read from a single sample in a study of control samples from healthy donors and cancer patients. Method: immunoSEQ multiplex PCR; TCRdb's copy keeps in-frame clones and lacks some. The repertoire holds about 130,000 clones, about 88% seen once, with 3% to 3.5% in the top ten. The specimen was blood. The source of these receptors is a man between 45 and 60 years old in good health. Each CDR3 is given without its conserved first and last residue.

CDR3aa: ASSELDTQY
v_gene: TRBV6-1
j_gene: TRBJ2-3

CDR3aa: ASSLNPADTFYGYT
v_gene: TRBV7-8
j_gene: TRBJ1-2

CDR3aa: ASTGTVASEQY
v_gene: TRBV10-3
j_gene: TRBJ2-7

CDR3aa: ASTPDRGVYEQY
v_gene: TRBV7-9
j_gene: TRBJ2-7

CDR3aa: ASSLIFTGSEAF
v_gene: TRBV11-3
j_gene: TRBJ1-1

CDR3aa: ASALIRDTGELF
v_gene: TRBV6-5
j_gene: TRBJ2-2

CDR3aa: ASSPGNLQEAQH
v_gene: TRBV4-1
j_gene: TRBJ1-5

CDR3aa: ASSPPDSPTGELF
v_gene: TRBV18
j_gene: TRBJ2-2

CDR3aa: ASSLAGQLPEAF
v_gene: TRBV28
j_gene: TRBJ1-1

CDR3aa: ASSYASGAGELF
v_gene: TRBV6-5
j_gene: TRBJ2-2

CDR3aa: ASSLAGNNSPLH
v_gene: TRBV7-8
j_gene: TRBJ1-6

CDR3aa: ASSHGTGRGQPQH
v_gene: TRBV4-1
j_gene: TRBJ1-5

CDR3aa: ASIFLYNEQF
v_gene: TRBV2
j_gene: TRBJ2-1

CDR3aa: ASMGGGRTGELF
v_gene: TRBV6-5
j_gene: TRBJ2-2

CDR3aa: AISESGATNEKLF
v_gene: TRBV10-3
j_gene: TRBJ1-4

CDR3aa: SVEWAGMKSYEQY
v_gene: TRBV29-1
j_gene: TRBJ2-7

CDR3aa: ASSVNRGRETQY
v_gene: TRBV9
j_gene: TRBJ2-5